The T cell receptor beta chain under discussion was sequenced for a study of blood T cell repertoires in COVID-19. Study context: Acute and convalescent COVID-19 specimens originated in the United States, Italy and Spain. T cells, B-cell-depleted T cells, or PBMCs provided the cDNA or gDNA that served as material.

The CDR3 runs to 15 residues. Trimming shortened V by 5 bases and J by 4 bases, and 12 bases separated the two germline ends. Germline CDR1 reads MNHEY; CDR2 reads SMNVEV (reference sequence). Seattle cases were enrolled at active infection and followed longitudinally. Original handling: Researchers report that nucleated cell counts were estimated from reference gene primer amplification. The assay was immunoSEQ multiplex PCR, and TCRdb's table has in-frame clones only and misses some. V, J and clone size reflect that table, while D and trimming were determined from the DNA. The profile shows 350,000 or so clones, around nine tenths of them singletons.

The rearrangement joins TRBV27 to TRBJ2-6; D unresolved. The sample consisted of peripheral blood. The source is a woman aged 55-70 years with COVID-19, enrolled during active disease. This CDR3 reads CASSLRSGGANVLTF. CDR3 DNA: TGTGCCAGCAGTCTTCGCTCTGGCGGGGCCAACGTCCTGACTTTC.